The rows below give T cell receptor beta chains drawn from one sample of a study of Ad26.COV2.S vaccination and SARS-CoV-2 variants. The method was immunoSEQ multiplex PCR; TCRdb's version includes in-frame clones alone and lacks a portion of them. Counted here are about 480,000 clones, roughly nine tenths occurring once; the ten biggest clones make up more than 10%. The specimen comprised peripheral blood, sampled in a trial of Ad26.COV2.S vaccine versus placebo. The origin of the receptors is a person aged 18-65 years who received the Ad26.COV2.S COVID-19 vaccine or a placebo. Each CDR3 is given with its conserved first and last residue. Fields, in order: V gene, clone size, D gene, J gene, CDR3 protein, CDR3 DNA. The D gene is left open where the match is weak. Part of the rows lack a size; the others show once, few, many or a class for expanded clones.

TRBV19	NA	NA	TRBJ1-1	CASSIGLRQSEAFF	TGTGCCAGTAGTATCGGATTACGGCAGAGTGAAGCTTTCTTT
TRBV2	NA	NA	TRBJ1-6	CAYRAGNSPLHF	TGTGCCTACCGAGCGGGGAATTCACCCCTCCACTTT
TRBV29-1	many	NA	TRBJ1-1	CSVVQGQSTEAFF	TGCAGCGTTGTACAGGGTCAAAGCACTGAAGCTTTCTTT
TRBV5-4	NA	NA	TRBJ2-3	CASSPSIDGRTDTQYF	TGTGCCAGCAGCCCCTCGATCGACGGGAGAACAGATACGCAGTATTTT
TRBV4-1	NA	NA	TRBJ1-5	CASSPRETIQPQHF	TGCGCCAGCAGCCCGAGAGAGACTATTCAGCCCCAGCATTTT
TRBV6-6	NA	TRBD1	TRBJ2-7	CASTPLGQGSYEQYF	TGTGCCAGCACCCCTTTGGGACAGGGTTCCTACGAGCAGTACTTC
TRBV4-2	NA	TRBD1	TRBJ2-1	CASSQALQGAYNEQFF	TGTGCCAGCAGCCAAGCCCTACAGGGGGCCTACAATGAGCAGTTCTTC
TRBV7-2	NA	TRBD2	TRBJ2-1	CASSGRSGRGRNEQFF	TGTGCCAGCAGCGGTCGAAGCGGGAGGGGCAGGAATGAGCAGTTCTTC
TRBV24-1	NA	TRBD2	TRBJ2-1	CATSPRGQIDQHSGRGGNEQFF	TGTGCCACCAGTCCCCGGGGGCAGATTGACCAACATAGCGGGAGAGGTGGCAATGAGCAGTTCTTC
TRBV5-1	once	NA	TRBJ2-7	CASRQASYEQYF	TGCGCCAGCAGGCAGGCCTCCTACGAGCAGTACTTC
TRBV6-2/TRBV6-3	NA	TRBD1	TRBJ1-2	CASSYSRGPGNRGLTNYGYTF	TGTGCCAGCAGTTACTCGCGTGGACCGGGAAACAGGGGGCTGACCAACTATGGCTACACCTTC
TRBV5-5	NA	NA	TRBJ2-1	CASSRVGSSYNEQFF	TGTGCCAGCAGCCGCGTGGGATCCTCCTACAATGAGCAGTTCTTC
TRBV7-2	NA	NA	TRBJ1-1	CASSLIPGLNTEAFF	TGTGCCAGCAGCTTAATCCCAGGCCTGAACACTGAAGCTTTCTTT
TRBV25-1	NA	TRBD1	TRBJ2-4	CASSGGQANIQYF	TGTGCCAGCAGTGGGGGACAGGCAAACATTCAGTACTTC
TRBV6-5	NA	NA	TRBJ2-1	CASRGRPRYNEQFF	TGTGCCAGCAGGGGCAGGCCTCGGTACAATGAGCAGTTCTTC
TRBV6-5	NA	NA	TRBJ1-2	CAVKQGNNNYGYTF	TGTGCCGTAAAACAGGGTAATAACAACTATGGCTACACCTTC
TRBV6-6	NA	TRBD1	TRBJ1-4	CASRRQGANEKLFF	TGTGCCAGCAGAAGACAGGGGGCGAATGAAAAACTGTTTTTT
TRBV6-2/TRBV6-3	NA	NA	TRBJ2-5	CASSYLQGTLQETQYF	TGTGCCAGCAGTTACCTCCAGGGAACGTTGCAAGAGACCCAGTACTTC
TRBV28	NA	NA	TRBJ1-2	CASSWGQGLNYGYTF	TGTGCCAGCAGTTGGGGGCAGGGACTGAATTATGGCTACACCTTC
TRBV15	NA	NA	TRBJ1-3	CATSRDFGDTIYF	TGTGCCACCAGCAGAGATTTTGGGGACACCATATATTTT
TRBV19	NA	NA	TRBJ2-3	CASSTQQGDTQYF	TGTGCCAGTAGTACCCAACAGGGCGATACGCAGTATTTT
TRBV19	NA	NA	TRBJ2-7	CASTRRFDSNYEQYF	TGTGCCAGTACCAGGCGGTTCGACAGCAACTACGAGCAGTACTTC
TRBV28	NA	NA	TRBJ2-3	CASSLPFADTQYF	TGTGCCAGCAGTCTCCCATTCGCAGATACGCAGTATTTT
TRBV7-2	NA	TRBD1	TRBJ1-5	CASSAPTGMGHQPQHF	TGTGCCAGCAGCGCCCCGACAGGGATGGGCCATCAGCCCCAGCATTTT
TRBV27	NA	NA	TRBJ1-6	CASSFAIYNSPLHF	TGTGCCAGCAGTTTCGCTATTTATAATTCACCCCTCCACTTT
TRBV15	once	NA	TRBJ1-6	CATSRRRVAGDYNSPLHF	TGTGCCACCAGCAGGCGGAGGGTCGCAGGGGACTATAATTCACCCCTCCACTTT